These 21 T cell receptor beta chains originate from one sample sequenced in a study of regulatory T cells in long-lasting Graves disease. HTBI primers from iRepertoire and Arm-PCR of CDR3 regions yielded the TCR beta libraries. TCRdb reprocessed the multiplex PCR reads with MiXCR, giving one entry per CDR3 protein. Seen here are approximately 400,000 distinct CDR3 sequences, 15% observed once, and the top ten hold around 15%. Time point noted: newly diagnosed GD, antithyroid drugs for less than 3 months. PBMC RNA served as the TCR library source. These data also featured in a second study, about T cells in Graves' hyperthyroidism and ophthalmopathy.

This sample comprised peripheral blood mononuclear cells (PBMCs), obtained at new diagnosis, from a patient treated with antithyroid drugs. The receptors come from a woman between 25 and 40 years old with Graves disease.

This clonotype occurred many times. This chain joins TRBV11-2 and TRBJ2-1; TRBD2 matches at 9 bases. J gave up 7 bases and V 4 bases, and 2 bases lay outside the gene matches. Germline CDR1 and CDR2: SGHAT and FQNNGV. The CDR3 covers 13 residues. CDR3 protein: CASSSGLANEQFF. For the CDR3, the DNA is TGTGCCAGCAGCTCGGGACTAGCAAATGAGCAGTTCTTC.

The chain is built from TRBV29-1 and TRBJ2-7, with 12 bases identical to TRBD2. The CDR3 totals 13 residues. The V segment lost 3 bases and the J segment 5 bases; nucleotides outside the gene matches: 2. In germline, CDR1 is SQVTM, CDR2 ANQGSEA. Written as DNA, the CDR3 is TGCAGCGTTGACCGACTAGCGGGAGACGAGCAGTACTTC. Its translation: CSVDRLAGDEQYF.

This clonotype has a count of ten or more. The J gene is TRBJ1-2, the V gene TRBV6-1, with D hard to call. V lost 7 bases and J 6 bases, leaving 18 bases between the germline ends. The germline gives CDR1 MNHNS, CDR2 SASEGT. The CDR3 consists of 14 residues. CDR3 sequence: CASTLGSTGNGYTF. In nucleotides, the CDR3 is TGTGCCAGCACTCTTGGATCGACTGGGAATGGCTACACCTTC.

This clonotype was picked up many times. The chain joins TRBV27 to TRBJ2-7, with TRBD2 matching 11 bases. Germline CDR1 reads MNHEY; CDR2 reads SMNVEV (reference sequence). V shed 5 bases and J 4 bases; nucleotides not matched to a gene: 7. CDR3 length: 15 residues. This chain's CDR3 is CASSKIAGGPYEQYF. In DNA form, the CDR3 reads TGTGCCAGCAGTAAAATAGCGGGAGGGCCTTACGAGCAGTACTTC.

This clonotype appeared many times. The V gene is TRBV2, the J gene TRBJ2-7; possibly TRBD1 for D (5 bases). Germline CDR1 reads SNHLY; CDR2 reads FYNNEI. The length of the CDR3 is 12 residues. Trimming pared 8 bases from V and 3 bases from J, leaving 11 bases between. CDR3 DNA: TGTGCCAGCTCTGAAGGGGACTACGAGCAGTACTTC. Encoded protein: CASSEGDYEQYF.

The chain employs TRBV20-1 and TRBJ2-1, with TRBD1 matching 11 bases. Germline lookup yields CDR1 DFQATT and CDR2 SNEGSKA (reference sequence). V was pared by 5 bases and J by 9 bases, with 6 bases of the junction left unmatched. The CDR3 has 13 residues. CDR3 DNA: TGCAGTGCTGGACAGGGGGCTAGATTTGAGCAGTTCTTC. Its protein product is CSAGQGARFEQFF.

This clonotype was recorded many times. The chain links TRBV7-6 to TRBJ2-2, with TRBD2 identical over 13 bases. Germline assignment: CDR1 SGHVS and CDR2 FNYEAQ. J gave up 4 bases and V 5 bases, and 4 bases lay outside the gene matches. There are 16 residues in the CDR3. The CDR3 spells CASSPGTSGVTGELFF. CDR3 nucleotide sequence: TGTGCCAGCAGCCCCGGGACTAGCGGGGTCACCGGGGAGCTGTTTTTT.

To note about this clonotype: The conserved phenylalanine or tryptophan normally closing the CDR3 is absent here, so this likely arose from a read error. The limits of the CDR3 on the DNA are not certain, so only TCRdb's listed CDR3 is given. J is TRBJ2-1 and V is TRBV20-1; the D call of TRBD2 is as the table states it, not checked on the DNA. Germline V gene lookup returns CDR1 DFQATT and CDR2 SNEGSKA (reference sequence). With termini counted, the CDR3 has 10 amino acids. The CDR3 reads CSAGIAARPI.

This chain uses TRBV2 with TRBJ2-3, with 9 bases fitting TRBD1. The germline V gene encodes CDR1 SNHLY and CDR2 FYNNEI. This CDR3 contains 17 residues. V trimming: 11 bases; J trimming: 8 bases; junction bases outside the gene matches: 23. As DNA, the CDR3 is TGTGCCGGCGCTGCCGGGACAGGGTTATTCCTTTCGGTTACGCAGTATTTT. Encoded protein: CAGAAGTGLFLSVTQYF.

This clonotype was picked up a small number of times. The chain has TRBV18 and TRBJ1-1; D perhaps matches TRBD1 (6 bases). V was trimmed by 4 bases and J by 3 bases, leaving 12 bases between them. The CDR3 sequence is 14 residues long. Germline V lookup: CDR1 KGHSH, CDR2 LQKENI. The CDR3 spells CASSLTGQHTEAFF. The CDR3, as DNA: TGTGCCAGCTCACTCACCGGACAGCACACTGAAGCTTTCTTT.

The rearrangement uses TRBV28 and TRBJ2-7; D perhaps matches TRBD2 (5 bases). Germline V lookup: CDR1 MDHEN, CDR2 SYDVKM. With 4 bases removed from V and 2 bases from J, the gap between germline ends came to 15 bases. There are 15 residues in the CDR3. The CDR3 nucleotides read TGTGCCAGCAGTTCTGCCGGTAGCGAGGCCTACGAGCAGTACTTC. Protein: CASSSAGSEAYEQYF.

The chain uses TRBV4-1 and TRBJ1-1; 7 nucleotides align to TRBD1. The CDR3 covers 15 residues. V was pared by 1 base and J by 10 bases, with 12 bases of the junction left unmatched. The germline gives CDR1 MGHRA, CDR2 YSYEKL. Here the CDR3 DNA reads TGCGCCAGCAGCCAAGGGGAGGGGGCGGTCGTATCAGCTTTCTTT. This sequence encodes CASSQGEGAVVSAFF.

CDR3 coding DNA: TGTGCCTGGACGTCTGGTTGGGGGGATAGGACCTACGAGCAGTACTTC. It codes for CAWTSGWGDRTYEQYF. This rearrangement joins TRBV30 to TRBJ2-7; weak D call: TRBD2 (6 bases). Looked up from germline, CDR1 is GTSNPN and CDR2 is SVGIG (reference sequence). The ends were cut back, 4 bases at V and 2 bases at J, with 21 bases in the middle. The CDR3 is 16 residues long.

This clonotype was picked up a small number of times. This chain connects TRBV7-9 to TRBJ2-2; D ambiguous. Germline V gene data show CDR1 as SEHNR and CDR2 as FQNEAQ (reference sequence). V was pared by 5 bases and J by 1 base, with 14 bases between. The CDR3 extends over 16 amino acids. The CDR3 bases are TGTGCCAGCAGCCCGCGACTCACTCAGAACACCGGGGAGCTGTTTTTT. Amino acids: CASSPRLTQNTGELFF.

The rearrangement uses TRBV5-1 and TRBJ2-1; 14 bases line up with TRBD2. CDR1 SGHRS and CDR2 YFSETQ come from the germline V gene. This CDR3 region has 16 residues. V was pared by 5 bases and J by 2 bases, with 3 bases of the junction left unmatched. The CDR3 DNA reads TGCGCCAGCAGGGAGGGACTAGCGGGGGCCTACAATGAGCAGTTCTTC. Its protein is CASREGLAGAYNEQFF.

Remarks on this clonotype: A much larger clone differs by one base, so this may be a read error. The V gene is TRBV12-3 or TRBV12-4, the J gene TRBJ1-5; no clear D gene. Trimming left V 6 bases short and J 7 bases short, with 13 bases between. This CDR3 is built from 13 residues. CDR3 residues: CASRTQSEQPQHF. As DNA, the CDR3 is TGTGCCAGCAGAACCCAATCGGAGCAGCCCCAGCATTTT.

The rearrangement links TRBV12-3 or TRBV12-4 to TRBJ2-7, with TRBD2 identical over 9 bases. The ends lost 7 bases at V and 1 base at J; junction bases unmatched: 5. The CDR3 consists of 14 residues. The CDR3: CASIPTSGSYEQYF. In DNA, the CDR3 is TGTGCCAGCATCCCGACTAGCGGATCCTACGAGCAGTACTTC.

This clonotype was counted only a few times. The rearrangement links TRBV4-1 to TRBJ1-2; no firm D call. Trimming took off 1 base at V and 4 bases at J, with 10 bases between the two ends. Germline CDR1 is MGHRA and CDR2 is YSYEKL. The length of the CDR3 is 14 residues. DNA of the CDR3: TGCGCCAGCAGCCAAGGCGTCCAGCGCTATGGCTACACCTTC. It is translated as CASSQGVQRYGYTF.

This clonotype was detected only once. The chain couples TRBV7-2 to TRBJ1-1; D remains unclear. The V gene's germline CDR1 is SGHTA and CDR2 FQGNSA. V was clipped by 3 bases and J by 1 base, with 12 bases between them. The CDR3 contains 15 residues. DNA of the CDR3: TGTGCCAGCAGCTTTCTGTTTAGCCAGAACACTGAAGCTTTCTTT. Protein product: CASSFLFSQNTEAFF. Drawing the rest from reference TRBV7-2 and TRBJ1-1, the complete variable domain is GAGVSQSPSNKVTEKGKDVELRCDPISGHTALYWYRQSLGQGLEFLIYFQGNSAPDKSGLPSDRFSAERTGGSVSTLTIQRTQQEDSAVYLCASSFLFSQNTEAFFGQGTRLTVV.

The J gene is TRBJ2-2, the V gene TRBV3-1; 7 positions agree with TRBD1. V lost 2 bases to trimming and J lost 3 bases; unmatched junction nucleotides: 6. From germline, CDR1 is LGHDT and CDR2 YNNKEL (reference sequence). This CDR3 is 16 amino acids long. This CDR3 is CASSQRGREDTGELFF. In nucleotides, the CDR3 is TGTGCCAGCAGCCAAAGGGGGCGCGAGGACACCGGGGAGCTGTTTTTT.

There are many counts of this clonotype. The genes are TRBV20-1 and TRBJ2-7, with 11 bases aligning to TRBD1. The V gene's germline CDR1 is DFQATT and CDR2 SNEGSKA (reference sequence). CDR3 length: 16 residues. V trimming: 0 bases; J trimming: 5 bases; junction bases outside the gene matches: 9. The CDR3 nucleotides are TGCAGTGCTAGAGAGACTGACGGGACAGGGGGGGACGAGCAGTACTTC. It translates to CSARETDGTGGDEQYF.